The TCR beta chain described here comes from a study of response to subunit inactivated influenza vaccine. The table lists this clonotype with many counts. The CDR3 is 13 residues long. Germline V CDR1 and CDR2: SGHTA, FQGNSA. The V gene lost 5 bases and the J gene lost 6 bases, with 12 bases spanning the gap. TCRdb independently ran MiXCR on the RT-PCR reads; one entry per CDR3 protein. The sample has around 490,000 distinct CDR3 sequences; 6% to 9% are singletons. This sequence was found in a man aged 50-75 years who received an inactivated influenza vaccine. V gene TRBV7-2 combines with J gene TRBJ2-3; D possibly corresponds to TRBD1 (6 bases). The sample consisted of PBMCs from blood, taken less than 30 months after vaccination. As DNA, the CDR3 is TGTGCCAGCAGCATCTCGCAGGGGGATACGCAGTATTTT. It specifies CASSISQGDTQYF. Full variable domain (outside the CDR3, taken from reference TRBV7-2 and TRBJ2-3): GAGVSQSPSNKVTEKGKDVELRCDPISGHTALYWYRQSLGQGLEFLIYFQGNSAPDKSGLPSDRFSAERTGGSVSTLTIQRTQQEDSAVYLCASSISQGDTQYFGPGTRLTVL.